The clone carrying this T cell receptor (beta chain) came up once. Its antigen is unknown. This entry is derived from a study of CD8+ T cells in alopecia areata. Findings of the study overall: Tofacitinib produced a significant decrease in scalp clonality and in expanded CD8+ clones among the top 100.

Noted treatment: oral pan-JAK inhibitor, 5-10 mg twice daily. Extraction and reverse transcription of RNA yielded cDNA as the sequencing template. Clones were sequenced by immunoSEQ multiplex PCR, and TCRdb holds only the in-frame ones, with some missing. The table has about 200,000 clones, around two fifths seen once. V shed 5 bases and J 5 bases; nucleotides not matched to a gene: 8. Germline V CDR1 and CDR2: MNHEY, SVGAGI. This CDR3 has 15 amino acids. The rearrangement uses TRBV6-5 and TRBJ1-4; 7 bases are shared with TRBD1. The source material was CD4+ T cells sorted from blood, sampled around week 34, from a patient treated with tofacitinib. This TCR was recovered from a human donor with alopecia areata. Written as DNA, the CDR3 is TGTGCCAGCAGTCGCTCGGGACAGCCGAATGAAAAACTGTTTTTT. Its translation: CASSRSGQPNEKLFF.